One and the same sample provided the 5 T cell receptor beta chains below, sequenced in a study of T cells after yellow fever vaccination. TCRdb used MiXCR to reprocess the 5' RACE reads, holding one entry per CDR3 protein. In the table there are about 310,000 distinct CDR3 sequences, about 3.5% of which are singletons. Sample: PBMCs, taken on the day of the yellow fever booster vaccination. Receptor source: a man younger than 35 who received the YFV17D yellow fever vaccine.

This clonotype has a count of ten or more. This CDR3 reads CASSPVENTGELFF. In DNA form, the CDR3 reads TGCGCCAGCAGCCCCGTAGAAAACACCGGGGAGCTGTTTTTT. This sequence joins TRBV5-1 and TRBJ2-2; D unresolved. Germline assignment: CDR1 SGHRS and CDR2 YFSETQ. This CDR3 has 14 residues. V was pared by 4 bases and J by 2 bases, with 9 bases between.

This clonotype was seen many times. V gene TRBV9 combines with J gene TRBJ2-2; D is possibly TRBD2 (5 bases). The V end was cut by 0 bases, the J end by 5 bases, with 8 bases between. Germline CDR1 and CDR2: SGDLS and YYNGEE. CDR3 size: 14 residues. DNA for the CDR3: TGTGCCAGCAGCGTAGGTACGGGAACCGGGGAGCTGTTTTTT. This translates into CASSVGTGTGELFF.

This clonotype was seen only a few times. The chain employs TRBV9 and TRBJ2-2; D gene unclear. The CDR3 runs 14 residues. Germline V gives CDR1 SGDLS, CDR2 YYNGEE. Trimming took off 0 bases at V and 1 base at J, with 4 bases between the two ends. The CDR3 reads CASSVARNTGELFF. Written as DNA, the CDR3 is TGTGCCAGCAGCGTAGCTCGGAACACCGGGGAGCTGTTTTTT.

This clonotype was counted many times. The chain is built from TRBV12-3 or TRBV12-4 and TRBJ2-1; possible D gene TRBD2, 5 bases. The V end was cut by 6 bases, the J end by 4 bases, with 13 bases between. There are 14 residues in the CDR3. Here the CDR3 reads CASSSGLPYNEQFF. DNA of the CDR3: TGTGCCAGCAGCTCCGGACTGCCTTACAATGAGCAGTTCTTC.

The genes are TRBV6-5 and TRBJ2-3; a weak D match, TRBD2 (5 bases). Germline assignment: CDR1 MNHEY and CDR2 SVGAGI. The CDR3 sequence is 16 residues long. The V end lost 5 bases, the J end lost 1 base, and 16 bases lay between the germline ends. The CDR3 nucleotides read TGTGCCAGCAGTGAAATTTTTGGGAGTGGCACAGATACGCAGTATTTT. Translation: CASSEIFGSGTDTQYF.